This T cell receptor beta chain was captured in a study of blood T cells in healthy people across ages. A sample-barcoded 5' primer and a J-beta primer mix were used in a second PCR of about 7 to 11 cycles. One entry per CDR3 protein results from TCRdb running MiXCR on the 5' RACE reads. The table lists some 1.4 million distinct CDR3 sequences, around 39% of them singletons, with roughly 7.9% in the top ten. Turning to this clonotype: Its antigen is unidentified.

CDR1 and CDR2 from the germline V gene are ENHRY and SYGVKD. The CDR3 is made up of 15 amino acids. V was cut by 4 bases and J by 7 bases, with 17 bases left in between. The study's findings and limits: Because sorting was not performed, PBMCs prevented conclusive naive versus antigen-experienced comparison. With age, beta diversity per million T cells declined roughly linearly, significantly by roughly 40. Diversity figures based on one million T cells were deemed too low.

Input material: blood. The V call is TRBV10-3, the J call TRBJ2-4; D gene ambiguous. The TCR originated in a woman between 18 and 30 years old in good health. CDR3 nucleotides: TGTGCCATCAGTGCCGACCGTAACCTCGGGAACATTCAGTACTTC. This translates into CAISADRNLGNIQYF.